This TCR beta chain derives from a study of blood T cell repertoires in COVID-19. V was pared by 4 bases and J by 0 bases, with 16 bases between. The germline V gene encodes CDR1 KGHDR and CDR2 SFDVKD. This CDR3 is 17 amino acids long. Produced via immunoSEQ multiplex PCR; TCRdb's table is partial and in-frame only. The sample carries 52,000 or so clones, 86% recorded once. The source material was peripheral blood. This chain uses TRBV24-1 with TRBJ2-3, with D possibly matching TRBD2 (5 bases). The origin of this receptor is a human donor in a cohort sampled during active COVID-19. CDR3 coding DNA: TGTGCCACCAGTGACCTGAATGGACGGGATAGCACAGATACGCAGTATTTT. Residues: CATSDLNGRDSTDTQYF.